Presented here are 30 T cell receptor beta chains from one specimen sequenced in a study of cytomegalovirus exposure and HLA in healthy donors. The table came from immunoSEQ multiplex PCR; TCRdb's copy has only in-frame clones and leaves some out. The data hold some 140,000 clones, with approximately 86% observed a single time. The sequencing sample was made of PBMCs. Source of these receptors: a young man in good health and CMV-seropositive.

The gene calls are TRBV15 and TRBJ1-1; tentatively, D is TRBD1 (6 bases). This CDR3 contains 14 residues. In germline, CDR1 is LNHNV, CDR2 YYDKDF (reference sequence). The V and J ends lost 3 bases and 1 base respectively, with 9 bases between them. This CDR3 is CATSSGTRNTEAFF. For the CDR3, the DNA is TGTGCCACCAGCAGCGGGACACGGAACACTGAAGCTTTCTTT.

The CDR3 is CASSERKGGRLDEQFF. Here the CDR3 DNA reads TGTGCCAGCAGTGAAAGAAAGGGCGGGAGGTTGGATGAGCAGTTCTTC. The chain joins TRBV2 to TRBJ2-1; 8 bases fit TRBD2. The CDR3 sequence is 16 residues long. With V trimmed by 2 bases and J by 8 bases, 11 bases remained unmatched. CDR1 and CDR2 (germline): SNHLY, FYNNEI.

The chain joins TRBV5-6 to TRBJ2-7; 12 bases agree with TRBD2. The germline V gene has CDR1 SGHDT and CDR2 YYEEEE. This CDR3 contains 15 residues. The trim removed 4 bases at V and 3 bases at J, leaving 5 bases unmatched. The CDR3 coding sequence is TGTGCCAGCAGCCCGTGGACTAGCGGGAACTACGAGCAGTACTTC. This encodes CASSPWTSGNYEQYF.

This CDR3 is CASSEGQGGYEKLFF. Here the CDR3 DNA reads TGTGCCAGCAGCGAGGGACAGGGAGGTTATGAAAAACTGTTTTTT. V gene TRBV9 combines with J gene TRBJ1-4; 9 bases map to TRBD1. Germline V CDR1 and CDR2: SGDLS, YYNGEE. Trimming at V came to 3 bases and at J to 6 bases, leaving 6 bases not matched to a gene. The CDR3 is made up of 15 amino acids.

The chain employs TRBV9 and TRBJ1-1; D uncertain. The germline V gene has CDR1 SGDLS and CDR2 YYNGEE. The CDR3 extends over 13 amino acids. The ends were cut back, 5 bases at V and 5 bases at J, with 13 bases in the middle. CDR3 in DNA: TGTGCCAGCAGAACCGGGTCGGGGACTGAAGCTTTCTTT. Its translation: CASRTGSGTEAFF.

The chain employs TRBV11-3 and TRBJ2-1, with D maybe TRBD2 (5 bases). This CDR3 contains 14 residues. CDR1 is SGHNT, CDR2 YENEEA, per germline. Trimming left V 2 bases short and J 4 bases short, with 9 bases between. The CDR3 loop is CASSLSRGYNEQFF. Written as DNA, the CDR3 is TGTGCCAGCAGCTTATCTCGGGGTTACAATGAGCAGTTCTTC.

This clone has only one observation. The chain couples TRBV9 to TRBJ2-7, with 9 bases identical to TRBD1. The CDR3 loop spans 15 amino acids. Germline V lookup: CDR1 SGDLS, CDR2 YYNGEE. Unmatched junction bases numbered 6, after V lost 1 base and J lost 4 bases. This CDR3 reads CASSVTGTGLYEQYF. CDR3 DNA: TGTGCCAGCAGCGTAACTGGGACAGGGTTATACGAGCAGTACTTC.

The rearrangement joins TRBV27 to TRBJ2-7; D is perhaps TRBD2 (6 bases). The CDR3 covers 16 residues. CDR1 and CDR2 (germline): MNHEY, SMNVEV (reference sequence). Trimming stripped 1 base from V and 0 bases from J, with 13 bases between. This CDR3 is CASSLYPAGRSYEQYF. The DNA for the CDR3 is TGTGCCAGCAGTTTATACCCTGCGGGGCGCTCCTACGAGCAGTACTTC.

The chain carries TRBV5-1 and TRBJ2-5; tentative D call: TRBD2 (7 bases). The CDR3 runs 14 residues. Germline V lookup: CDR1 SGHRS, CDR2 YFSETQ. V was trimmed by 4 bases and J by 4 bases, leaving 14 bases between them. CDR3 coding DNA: TGCGCCAGCAGCCAGGGGAGGGCCTTAGAGACCCAGTACTTC. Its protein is CASSQGRALETQYF. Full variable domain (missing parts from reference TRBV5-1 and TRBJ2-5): KAGVTQTPRYLIKTRGQQVTLSCSPISGHRSVSWYQQTPGQGLQFLFEYFSETQRNKGNFPGRFSGRQFSNSRSEMNVSTLELGDSALYLCASSQGRALETQYFGPGTRLLVL.

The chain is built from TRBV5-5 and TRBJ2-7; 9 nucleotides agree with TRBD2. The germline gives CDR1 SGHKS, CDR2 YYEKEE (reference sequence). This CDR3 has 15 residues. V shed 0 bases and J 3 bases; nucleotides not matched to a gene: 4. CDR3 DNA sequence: TGTGCCAGCAGCTTGGTCGCGCGGGAGGGCTACGAGCAGTACTTC. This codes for CASSLVAREGYEQYF.

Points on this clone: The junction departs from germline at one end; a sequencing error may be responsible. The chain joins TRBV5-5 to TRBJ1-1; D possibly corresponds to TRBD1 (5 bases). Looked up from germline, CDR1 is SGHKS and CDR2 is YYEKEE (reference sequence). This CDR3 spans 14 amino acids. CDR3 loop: CASSQDAPGQEAFF. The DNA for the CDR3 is TGCGCCAGCAGCCAAGATGCTCCCGGACAAGAAGCTTTCTTT.

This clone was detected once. The CDR3, as DNA: TGTGCCAGCAGCTTAGCGGGACAGGGAACGAACACTGAAGCTTTCTTT. Its protein product is CASSLAGQGTNTEAFF. The chain is built from TRBV7-2 and TRBJ1-1; TRBD1 agrees at 9 bases. CDR3 length: 16 residues. From germline, CDR1 is SGHTA and CDR2 FQGNSA. V lost 0 bases to trimming and J lost 1 base; unmatched junction nucleotides: 3.

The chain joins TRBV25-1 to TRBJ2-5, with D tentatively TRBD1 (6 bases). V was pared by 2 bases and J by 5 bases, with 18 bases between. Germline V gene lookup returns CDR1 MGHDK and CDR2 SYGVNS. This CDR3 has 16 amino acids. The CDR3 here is CASSEPPGAPLETQYF. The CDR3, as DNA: TGTGCCAGCAGTGAACCCCCAGGGGCGCCCCTGGAGACCCAGTACTTC.

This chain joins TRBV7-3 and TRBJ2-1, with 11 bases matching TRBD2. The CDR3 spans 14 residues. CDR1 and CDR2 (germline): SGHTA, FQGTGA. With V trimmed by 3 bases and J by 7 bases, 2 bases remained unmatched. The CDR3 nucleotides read TGTGCCAGCAGCTTGTTAGCGGGGGGGAATGAGCAGTTCTTC. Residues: CASSLLAGGNEQFF.

The CDR3, as DNA: TGTGCCAGCAGCACAGGGGGCTCAGATACGCAGTATTTT. This sequence encodes CASSTGGSDTQYF. This chain uses TRBV11-2 with TRBJ2-3; 9 bases are shared with TRBD1. The CDR3 contains 13 residues. V lost 5 bases and J lost 4; bases outside the gene matches: 1. The germline V gene has CDR1 SGHAT and CDR2 FQNNGV.

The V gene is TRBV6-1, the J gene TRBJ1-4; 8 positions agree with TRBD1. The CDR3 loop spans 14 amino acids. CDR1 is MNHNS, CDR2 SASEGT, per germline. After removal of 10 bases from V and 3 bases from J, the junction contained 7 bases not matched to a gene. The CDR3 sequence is CAISQGAANEKLFF. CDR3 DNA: TGTGCCATAAGTCAGGGGGCCGCTAATGAAAAACTGTTTTTT.

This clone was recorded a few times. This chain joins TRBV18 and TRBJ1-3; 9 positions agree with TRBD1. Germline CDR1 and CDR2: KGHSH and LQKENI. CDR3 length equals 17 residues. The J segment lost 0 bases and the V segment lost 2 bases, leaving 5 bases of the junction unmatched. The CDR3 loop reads CASSPGQGTLSGNTIYF. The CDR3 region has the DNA TGTGCCAGCTCACCAGGACAGGGGACACTCTCTGGAAACACCATATATTTT.

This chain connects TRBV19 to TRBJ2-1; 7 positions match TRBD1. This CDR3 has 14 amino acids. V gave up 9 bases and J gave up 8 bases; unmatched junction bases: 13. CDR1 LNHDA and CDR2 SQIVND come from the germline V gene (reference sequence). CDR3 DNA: TGTGCCAGAACAGGGGTAAAAGAAGTCTATGAGCAGTTCTTC. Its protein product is CARTGVKEVYEQFF.

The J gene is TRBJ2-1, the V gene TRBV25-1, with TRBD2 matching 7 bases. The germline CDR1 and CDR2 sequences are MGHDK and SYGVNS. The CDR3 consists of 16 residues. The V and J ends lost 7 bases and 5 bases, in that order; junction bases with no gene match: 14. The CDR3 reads CASTIAGAGPNNEQFF. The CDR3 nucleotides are TGTGCCAGCACCATAGCGGGCGCGGGACCTAACAATGAGCAGTTCTTC.

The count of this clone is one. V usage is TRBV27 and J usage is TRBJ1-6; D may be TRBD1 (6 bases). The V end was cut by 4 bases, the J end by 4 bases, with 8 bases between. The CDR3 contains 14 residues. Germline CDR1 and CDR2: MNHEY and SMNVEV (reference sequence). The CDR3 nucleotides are TGTGCCAGCAGTTGGACAGTTTATAATTCACCCCTCCACTTT. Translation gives CASSWTVYNSPLHF.

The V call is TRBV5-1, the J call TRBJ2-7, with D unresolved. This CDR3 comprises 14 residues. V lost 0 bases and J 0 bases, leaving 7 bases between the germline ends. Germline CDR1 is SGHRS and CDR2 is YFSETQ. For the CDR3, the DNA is TGCGCCAGCAGCTTGGGGAGCCGCTCCTACGAGCAGTACTTC. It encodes CASSLGSRSYEQYF.

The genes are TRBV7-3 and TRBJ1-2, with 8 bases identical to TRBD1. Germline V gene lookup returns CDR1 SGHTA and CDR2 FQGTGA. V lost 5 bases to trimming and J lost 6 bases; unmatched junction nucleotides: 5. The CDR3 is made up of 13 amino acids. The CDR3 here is CASSPTGGDGYTF. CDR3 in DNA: TGTGCCAGCAGCCCTACAGGGGGAGATGGCTACACCTTC.

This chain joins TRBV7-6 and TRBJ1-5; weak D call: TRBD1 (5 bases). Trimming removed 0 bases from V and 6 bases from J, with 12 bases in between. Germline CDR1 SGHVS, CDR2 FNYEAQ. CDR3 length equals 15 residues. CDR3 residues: CASSLAGASGQPQHF. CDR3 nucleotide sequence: TGTGCCAGCAGCTTAGCAGGGGCTTCTGGTCAGCCCCAGCATTTT.

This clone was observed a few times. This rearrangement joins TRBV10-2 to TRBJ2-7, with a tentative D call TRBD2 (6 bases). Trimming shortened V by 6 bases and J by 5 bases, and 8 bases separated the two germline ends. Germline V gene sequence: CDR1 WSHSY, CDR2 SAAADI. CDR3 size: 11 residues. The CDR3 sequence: CASRGGNEQYF. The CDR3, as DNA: TGCGCCAGCAGAGGAGGGAACGAGCAGTACTTC.

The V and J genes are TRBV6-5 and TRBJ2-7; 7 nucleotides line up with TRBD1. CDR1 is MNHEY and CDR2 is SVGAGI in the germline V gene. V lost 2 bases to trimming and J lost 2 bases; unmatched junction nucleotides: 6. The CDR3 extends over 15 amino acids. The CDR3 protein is CASSYGTADTYEQYF. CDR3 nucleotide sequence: TGTGCCAGCAGTTACGGGACAGCCGATACCTACGAGCAGTACTTC.

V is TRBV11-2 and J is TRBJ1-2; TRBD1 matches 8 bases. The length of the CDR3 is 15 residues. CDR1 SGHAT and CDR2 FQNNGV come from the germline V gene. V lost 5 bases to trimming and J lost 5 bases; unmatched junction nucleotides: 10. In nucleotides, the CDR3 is TGTGCCAGCAGCCCGAAGAGGACAGGGCATTATGGCTACACCTTC. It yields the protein CASSPKRTGHYGYTF.

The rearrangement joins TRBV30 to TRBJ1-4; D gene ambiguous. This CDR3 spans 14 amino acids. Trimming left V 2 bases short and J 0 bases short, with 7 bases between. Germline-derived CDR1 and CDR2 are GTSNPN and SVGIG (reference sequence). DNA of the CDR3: TGTGCCTGGAGTCCCCCGGCAACTAATGAAAAACTGTTTTTT. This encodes CAWSPPATNEKLFF.

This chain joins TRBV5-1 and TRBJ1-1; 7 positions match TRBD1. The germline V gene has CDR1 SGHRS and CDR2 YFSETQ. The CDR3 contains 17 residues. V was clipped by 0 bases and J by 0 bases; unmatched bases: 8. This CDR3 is CASSLADRSNMNTEAFF. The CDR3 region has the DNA TGCGCCAGCAGCTTGGCGGACAGGTCCAACATGAACACTGAAGCTTTCTTT. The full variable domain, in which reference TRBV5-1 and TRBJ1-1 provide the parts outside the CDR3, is KAGVTQTPRYLIKTRGQQVTLSCSPISGHRSVSWYQQTPGQGLQFLFEYFSETQRNKGNFPGRFSGRQFSNSRSEMNVSTLELGDSALYLCASSLADRSNMNTEAFFGQGTRLTVV.

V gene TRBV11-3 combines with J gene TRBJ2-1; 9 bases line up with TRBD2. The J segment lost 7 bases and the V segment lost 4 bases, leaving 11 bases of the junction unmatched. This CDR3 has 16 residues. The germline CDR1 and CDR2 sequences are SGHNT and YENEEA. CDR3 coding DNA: TGTGCCAGCAGCTCCGAGGGCGCGGGAGGGGCGAATGAGCAGTTCTTC. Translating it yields CASSSEGAGGANEQFF.

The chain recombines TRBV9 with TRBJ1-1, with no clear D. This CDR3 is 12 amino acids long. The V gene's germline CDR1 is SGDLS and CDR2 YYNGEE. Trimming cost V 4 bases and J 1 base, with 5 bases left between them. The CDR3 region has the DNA TGTGCCAGCAGCCCCCGGAACACTGAAGCTTTCTTT. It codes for CASSPRNTEAFF.